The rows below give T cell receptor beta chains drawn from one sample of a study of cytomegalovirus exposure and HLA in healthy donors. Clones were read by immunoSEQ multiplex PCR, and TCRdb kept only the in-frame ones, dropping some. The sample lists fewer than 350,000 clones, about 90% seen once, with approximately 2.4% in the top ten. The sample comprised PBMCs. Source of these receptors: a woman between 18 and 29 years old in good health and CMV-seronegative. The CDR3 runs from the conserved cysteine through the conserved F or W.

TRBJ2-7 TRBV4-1 CASSQDRGGGNEQYF
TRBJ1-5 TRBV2 CASSEQGSNQPQHF
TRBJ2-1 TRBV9 CASSVLAASYNEQFF
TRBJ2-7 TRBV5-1 CASSPYSGGIYEQYF
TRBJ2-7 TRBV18 CASSAPGLRTGEQYF
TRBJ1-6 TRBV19 CASVDWGTGANSPLHF
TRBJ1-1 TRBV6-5 CASSFSRGADTEAFF
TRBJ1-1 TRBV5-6 CASSSSTGRNTEAFF
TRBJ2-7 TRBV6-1 CASSYAEFSYEQYF
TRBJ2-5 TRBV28 CASSLWAVREETQYF
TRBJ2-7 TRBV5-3 CARSLGTSGRNSYEQYF
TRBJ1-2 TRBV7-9 CASSPLNYGYTF
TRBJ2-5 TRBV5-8 CASSFGDKVQETQYF
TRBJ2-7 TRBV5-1 CASSLVGTSGHEQYF